The 20 T cell receptor beta chains in this list originate from one sample, sequenced in a study of blood T cell repertoires in COVID-19. Sequencing used immunoSEQ multiplex PCR; TCRdb keeps in-frame clones, though not all of them. The data contain about 95,000 clones, roughly 79% of them singletons. The sequencing sample was made of peripheral blood. The receptors were gathered from a man older than 75 with COVID-19, enrolled during active disease.

The chain has TRBV24-1 and TRBJ2-1; 7 nucleotides align to TRBD1. The CDR3 spans 13 residues. After removal of 6 bases from V and 7 bases from J, the junction contained 5 bases not matched to a gene. Germline CDR1 is KGHDR and CDR2 is SFDVKD. CDR3 nucleotides: TGTGCCACCAGTCCCTCGACAGGGAATGAGCAGTTCTTC. This translates into CATSPSTGNEQFF.

This clone was counted a few times. This rearrangement joins TRBV27 to TRBJ2-1; D might be TRBD1 (6 bases). Germline CDR1 and CDR2: MNHEY and SMNVEV (reference sequence). There are 14 residues in the CDR3. Trimming pared 7 bases from V and 10 bases from J, leaving 20 bases between. In DNA form, the CDR3 reads TGTGCCAGCACCCAGGGGCAGGCGGTAGGCGAGCAGTTCTTC. Protein: CASTQGQAVGEQFF.

Here the CDR3 reads CGVRTGGSDTQYF. In nucleotides, the CDR3 is TGTGGCGTGCGCACAGGGGGCTCCGATACGCAGTATTTT. The chain couples TRBV30 to TRBJ2-3, with 9 bases matching TRBD1. CDR3 length: 13 amino acids. Germline V gene data show CDR1 as GTSNPN and CDR2 as SVGIG (reference sequence).

The rearrangement uses TRBV5-1 and TRBJ1-2; weak D call: TRBD1 (6 bases). Trimming stripped 0 bases from V and 6 bases from J, with 24 bases between. The germline V gene has CDR1 SGHRS and CDR2 YFSETQ. The CDR3 spans 18 residues. The CDR3 DNA sequence: TGCGCCAGCAGCTTGGCTTTCGGTGGGGGCGCCAAGGAAAATGGCTACACCTTC. Translating it yields CASSLAFGGGAKENGYTF.

The CDR3 DNA follows: TGTGCCAGCAATGACAGCCCTCGGGATGGGAACACTGAAGCTTTCTTT. Translating gives CASNDSPRDGNTEAFF. J is TRBJ1-1 and V is TRBV6-1; the D gene is possibly TRBD1 (5 bases). The germline gives CDR1 MNHNS, CDR2 SASEGT. CDR3 length: 16 residues. V shed 7 bases and J shed 1 base, with 19 bases lying between them.

The V gene is TRBV9, the J gene TRBJ2-1, with TRBD2 identical over 7 bases. Trimming cost V 6 bases and J 2 bases; bases outside gene matches: 5. The germline V gene encodes CDR1 SGDLS and CDR2 YYNGEE. CDR3 length equals 14 residues. CDR3 amino acids: CASKESGTYNEQFF. The CDR3 region has the DNA TGTGCCAGCAAAGAGAGCGGGACCTACAATGAGCAGTTCTTC. The whole variable domain, filled in from reference TRBV9 and TRBJ2-1, reads DSGVTQTPKHLITATGQRVTLRCSPRSGDLSVYWYQQSLDQGLQFLIQYYNGEERAKGNILERFSAQQFPDLHSELNLSSLELGDSALYFCASKESGTYNEQFFGPGTRLTVL.

The rearrangement joins TRBV5-1 to TRBJ2-1; D gene uncertain. Germline V gene sequence: CDR1 SGHRS, CDR2 YFSETQ. CDR3 size: 13 residues. Trimming shortened V by 0 bases and J by 5 bases, and 6 bases separated the two germline ends. CDR3 nucleotide sequence: TGCGCCAGCAGCTTGGTGCTAGACAATGAGCAGTTCTTC. Protein product: CASSLVLDNEQFF. Combining the CDR3 with reference TRBV5-1 and TRBJ2-1 gives the whole variable domain KAGVTQTPRYLIKTRGQQVTLSCSPISGHRSVSWYQQTPGQGLQFLFEYFSETQRNKGNFPGRFSGRQFSNSRSEMNVSTLELGDSALYLCASSLVLDNEQFFGPGTRLTVL.

The chain links TRBV7-8 to TRBJ1-1, with D possibly being TRBD1 (5 bases). V dropped 5 bases and J dropped 1 base, with 14 bases sitting between them. Germline V gene lookup returns CDR1 SGHVS and CDR2 FQNEAQ. The CDR3 sequence is 15 residues long. CDR3: CASSAPRQSNTEAFF. The CDR3 bases are TGTGCCAGCAGCGCTCCGAGACAGTCGAACACTGAAGCTTTCTTT.

This clone was counted between two and nine times. CDR3 residues: CAWSITDRDTGELFF. The CDR3 DNA follows: TGTGCCTGGAGTATTACGGACAGGGACACCGGGGAGCTGTTTTTT. This chain connects TRBV30 to TRBJ2-2; 8 nucleotides line up with TRBD1. J lost 3 bases, V lost 2 bases, and 5 bases had no gene match. The CDR3 is 15 residues long. Germline CDR1 and CDR2: GTSNPN and SVGIG (reference sequence).

The V call is TRBV9, the J call TRBJ2-7; TRBD2 matches 10 bases. Germline trimming cut 6 bases from V and 12 bases from J; bases unmatched to any gene: 15. The CDR3 has 14 amino acids. CDR1 SGDLS and CDR2 YYNGEE come from the germline V gene. In nucleotides, the CDR3 is TGTGCCAGCACCCAGGGGGCTAGCGGGAGAGGGTTGTACTTC. It encodes CASTQGASGRGLYF. Full variable domain (remainder filled in from reference TRBV9 and TRBJ2-7): DSGVTQTPKHLITATGQRVTLRCSPRSGDLSVYWYQQSLDQGLQFLIQYYNGEERAKGNILERFSAQQFPDLHSELNLSSLELGDSALYFCASTQGASGRGLYFGPGTRLTVT.

The CDR3 DNA reads TGCGCCAGCAGCCAGCCCGCAACGAGCTCCCTCGGAGGGGACACTGAAGCTTTCTTT. Translated: CASSQPATSSLGGDTEAFF. V is TRBV4-1 and J is TRBJ1-1, with D possibly being TRBD1 (5 bases). CDR3 length: 19 amino acids. The germline V gene has CDR1 MGHRA and CDR2 YSYEKL. The germline V and J ends were trimmed by 3 bases and 3 bases, with 26 bases remaining between them.

V and J are TRBV10-3 and TRBJ2-6, with D unresolved. V was cut by 7 bases and J by 0 bases, with 10 bases left in between. This CDR3 has 15 residues. Looked up from germline, CDR1 is ENHRY and CDR2 is SYGVKD. This CDR3 reads CAITHIFSGANVLTF. For the CDR3, the DNA is TGTGCCATCACTCACATATTCTCTGGGGCCAACGTCCTGACTTTC.

V usage is TRBV12-5 and J usage is TRBJ2-7; D remains ambiguous. Germline V gives CDR1 LGHNT, CDR2 FRNRAP. V lost 2 bases, J lost 3 bases, and 5 bases lay in between. The CDR3 has 12 residues. The CDR3 protein is CASGLTDYEQYF. For the CDR3, the DNA is TGTGCTAGTGGTTTGACAGACTACGAGCAGTACTTC.

This clone was seen a handful of times. The chain links TRBV12-3 or TRBV12-4 to TRBJ2-2; D call uncertain. The CDR3 totals 11 residues. V lost 6 bases and J lost 6, with 5 bases in between. The CDR3, as DNA: TGTGCCAGCAGATATTCCGGGGAGCTGTTTTTT. Its protein product is CASRYSGELFF.

J is TRBJ2-7 and V is TRBV7-2, with TRBD2 matching 10 bases. J was trimmed by 1 base and V by 1 base; bases with no gene match: 7. CDR1 and CDR2 (germline): SGHTA, FQGNSA. The CDR3 totals 17 residues. For the CDR3, the DNA is TGTGCCAGCAGCTTAGTGGCTAGCGGGGGCCTGTCCTACGAGCAGTACTTC. Encoded protein: CASSLVASGGLSYEQYF.

This chain links TRBV6-1 with TRBJ2-1, with a weak D call TRBD2 (6 bases). V was trimmed by 2 bases and J by 2 bases, leaving 13 bases between them. This CDR3 is built from 16 residues. The germline V gene encodes CDR1 MNHNS and CDR2 SASEGT. CDR3: CASSEFVSGPYNEQFF. As DNA, the CDR3 is TGTGCCAGCAGTGAATTTGTTAGCGGCCCCTACAATGAGCAGTTCTTC.

The genes are TRBV7-9 and TRBJ1-1, with D possibly TRBD1 on 5 matching bases. Trimming cost V 5 bases and J 3 bases, with 16 bases left between them. This CDR3 has 15 amino acids. Germline CDR1 reads SEHNR; CDR2 reads FQNEAQ (reference sequence). CDR3 sequence reads: CASSALRALDTEAFF. Here the CDR3 DNA reads TGTGCCAGCAGCGCGCTCAGGGCATTGGACACTGAAGCTTTCTTT. Full variable domain (outside the CDR3, taken from reference TRBV7-9 and TRBJ1-1): DTGVSQNPRHKITKRGQNVTFRCDPISEHNRLYWYRQTLGQGPEFLTYFQNEAQLEKSRLLSDRFSAERPKGSFSTLEIQRTEQGDSAMYLCASSALRALDTEAFFGQGTRLTVV.

The chain combines TRBV19 with TRBJ2-7; tentatively, D is TRBD1 (6 bases). V lost 4 bases to trimming and J lost 3 bases, with 7 bases between them. This CDR3 is built from 12 residues. Germline CDR1 LNHDA, CDR2 SQIVND (reference sequence). DNA of the CDR3: TGTGCCAGTAGTACCAGGGGCTACGAGCAGTACTTC. Translating gives CASSTRGYEQYF. The whole variable domain, remainder taken from reference TRBV19 and TRBJ2-7, is DGGITQSPKYLFRKEGQNVTLSCEQNLNHDAMYWYRQDPGQGLRLIYYSQIVNDFQKGDIAEGYSVSREKKESFPLTVTSAQKNPTAFYLCASSTRGYEQYFGPGTRLTVT.

This clone is medium-sized in the sample. V usage is TRBV7-9 and J usage is TRBJ1-2; tentatively, D is TRBD1 (6 bases). The CDR3 consists of 15 residues. Trimming pared 5 bases from V and 5 bases from J, leaving 18 bases between. Germline V gene lookup returns CDR1 SEHNR and CDR2 FQNEAQ (reference sequence). CDR3 nucleotides: TGTGCCAGCAGCCAAGGTCAGGGGAGAACTTATGGCTACACCTTC. Translated: CASSQGQGRTYGYTF.

The chain uses TRBV5-1 and TRBJ1-2, with TRBD1 identical over 7 bases. The germline CDR1 and CDR2 sequences are SGHRS and YFSETQ. Trimming took 2 bases from V and 5 from J; bases not matched to a gene: 6. The CDR3 runs to 14 residues. CDR3 nucleotide sequence: TGCGCCAGCAGCTTTGATGGACAGGAATATGGCTACACCTTC. This translates into CASSFDGQEYGYTF.